The 9 T cell receptor beta chains listed next were all sequenced from one sample in a study of CD8+ T cells in alopecia areata. The authors extracted RNA and reverse transcribed it into cDNA as the sequencing template. Repertoires were generated with immunoSEQ multiplex PCR, while TCRdb's copy carries only in-frame clones and drops some. The data hold under 200,000 clones, with 65% observed a single time. As for treatment: oral pan-JAK inhibitor, 5-10 mg twice daily. This sample comprised CD4+ T cells sorted from blood, obtained at week 4, from a patient treated with tofacitinib. The receptor source for this set is a human donor with alopecia areata.

The chain couples TRBV29-1 to TRBJ1-5, with 8 bases identical to TRBD1. CDR1 is SQVTM and CDR2 is ANQGSEA in the germline V gene. The CDR3 contains 13 residues. J lost 2 bases, V lost 6 bases, and 3 bases had no gene match. Written as DNA, the CDR3 is TGCAGCGTCGCGGACAGGGGCAATCAGCCCCAGCATTTT. Translation gives CSVADRGNQPQHF.

This rearrangement joins TRBV30 to TRBJ1-1; D unresolved. Trimming removed 3 bases from V and 10 bases from J, with 18 bases in between. Germline V lookup: CDR1 GTSNPN, CDR2 SVGIG (reference sequence). This CDR3 contains 13 residues. This CDR3 reads CAWSNRRSDAAFF. In DNA, the CDR3 is TGTGCCTGGAGCAATCGGAGGTCAGACGCAGCTTTCTTT.

In its sample, this clone was seen a few times. The chain combines TRBV5-1 with TRBJ2-5, with D tentatively TRBD1 (5 bases). Germline V CDR1 and CDR2: SGHRS, YFSETQ. Trimming took off 0 bases at V and 7 bases at J, with 13 bases between the two ends. The length of the CDR3 is 14 residues. CDR3 amino acids: CASSLAQGEVTQYF. In nucleotides, the CDR3 is TGCGCCAGCAGCTTGGCTCAGGGTGAAGTGACCCAGTACTTC.

In this sample, this clone turned up a few times. The chain carries TRBV7-9 and TRBJ2-1; a weak D match, TRBD1 (6 bases). The V end was cut by 4 bases, the J end by 8 bases, with 9 bases between. The CDR3 is 12 residues long. Germline V gene data show CDR1 as SEHNR and CDR2 as FQNEAQ (reference sequence). The CDR3 DNA follows: TGTGCCAGCAGCTACGGACAGTATGAGCAGTTCTTC. Translating it yields CASSYGQYEQFF.

V and J are TRBV27 and TRBJ1-5, with D hard to call. Trimming cost V 2 bases and J 0 bases, with 5 bases left between them. CDR1 is MNHEY, CDR2 SMNVEV, per germline (reference sequence). This CDR3 has 14 amino acids. CDR3 amino acids: CASSLAYSNQPQHF. In DNA form, the CDR3 reads TGTGCCAGCAGTTTAGCTTATAGCAATCAGCCCCAGCATTTT.

The chain has TRBV30 and TRBJ2-6; 7 bases match TRBD1. There are 17 residues in the CDR3. The trim removed 2 bases at V and 3 bases at J, leaving 10 bases unmatched. From germline, CDR1 is GTSNPN and CDR2 SVGIG (reference sequence). CDR3 sequence (DNA): TGTGCCTGGAGTCAGCCGGGACAGTTTTTTGGGGCCAACGTCCTGACTTTC. This codes for CAWSQPGQFFGANVLTF.

The chain joins TRBV7-2 to TRBJ1-4; D possibly corresponds to TRBD1 (6 bases). In germline, CDR1 is SGHTA, CDR2 FQGNSA. V lost 5 bases and J lost 8, with 18 bases in between. The CDR3 runs to 15 residues. CDR3: CASSPGEFGWEKLFF. The CDR3 DNA follows: TGTGCCAGCAGCCCAGGGGAGTTCGGCTGGGAAAAACTGTTTTTT.

This sequence joins TRBV4-2 and TRBJ1-5; TRBD1 matches at 7 bases. Looked up from germline, CDR1 is LGHNA and CDR2 is YNFKEQ. The J segment lost 5 bases and the V segment lost 4 bases, leaving 5 bases of the junction unmatched. The CDR3 contains 14 residues. The CDR3 loop is CASSPQGTDQPQHF. The CDR3 coding sequence is TGTGCCAGCAGCCCACAGGGGACGGATCAGCCCCAGCATTTT.

The CDR3 DNA is TGCAGCGTTGAACCTCGACTAGCGGGGATGGTAGATACGCAGTATTTT. It codes for CSVEPRLAGMVDTQYF. The V call is TRBV29-1, the J call TRBJ2-3; 11 nucleotides line up with TRBD2. The CDR3 has 16 residues. Germline V gives CDR1 SQVTM, CDR2 ANQGSEA. Trimming removed 2 bases from V and 5 bases from J; junction bases left unmatched: 9.